Listed here is a single T cell receptor beta chain. These data are taken from a study of cytomegalovirus exposure and HLA in healthy donors. The PCR had 60 Vbeta and 13 Jbeta primers. Data came from immunoSEQ multiplex PCR; TCRdb stores just in-frame clones and leaves some out. The sample lists tens of thousands of clones, less than 80% occurring once. V trimming: 6 bases; J trimming: 10 bases; junction bases outside the gene matches: 13. The length of the CDR3 is 14 residues. Germline V CDR1 and CDR2: SQVTM, ANQGSEA. Sample: PBMCs. This chain connects TRBV29-1 to TRBJ2-1; 9 nucleotides match TRBD1. The sequence was collected from a woman aged 40 to 50 in good health and CMV-seronegative. This CDR3 is CSVAAGTGSREQFF. CDR3 DNA sequence: TGCAGCGTCGCTGCCGGGACAGGGTCTCGGGAGCAGTTCTTC.